This T cell receptor (beta chain) originates from a study of metastatic and nonmetastatic thyroid tumors. Looking at the study overall: Repertoire data that came from the blood and tumor or nodule tissue of malignant and benign thyroid patients were compared. Whole-study results and caveats: In blood and tumor, TCR beta diversity was reportedly significantly higher in malignant thyroid tumors than in benign nodules.

Each patient came to thyroid surgery without any prior treatment (of any kind). Per the study methods: Using the CDR3 differences seen across clinicopathological groups, the authors built a distant-metastasis classifier for papillary thyroid cancer, which was meant to discriminate distant-metastatic patients. TCRdb used MiXCR to call clones anew from the PCR reads. It is TCRdb's table, rather than the study itself, that gives the V and J calls and clone size. This table has over 5,000 clones, 28% appearing once. In this sample, this clone turned up many times. Its antigen is currently unknown. Other nucleotide sequences in the sample specify the same CDR3. What was sequenced was adjacent normal tissue. This receptor was identified in a female donor with papillary thyroid cancer or a benign thyroid nodule (not recorded which). Some clones in this sample may be carry-over from other donors' samples.

The CDR3 is CASSSGTDTQYF. The CDR3 region has the DNA TGTGCCAGCAGTAGCGGCACAGATACGCAGTATTTT. This chain uses TRBV2 with TRBJ2-3; no clear D. CDR1 is SNHLY, CDR2 FYNNEI, per germline. V lost 5 bases and J lost 1, with 4 bases in between. There are 12 residues in the CDR3.